Below are 11 T cell receptor beta chains sequenced from a single sample in a study of shared clonotypes between healthy human individuals. Profiled with immunoSEQ multiplex PCR; TCRdb holds only in-frame clones, not every one. The sample includes fewer than 2.5 million clones, approximately 93% of them seen just once. The sequenced material came from naive CD4+ T cells from PBMCs. Subset reported: CD45RA+ positively selected. The source is a young man in good health. Some clones in this sample may be carry-over from other donors' samples.

The J gene is TRBJ2-3, the V gene TRBV5-1; possibly TRBD1 or TRBD2 for D (5 bases each). The V and J ends lost 3 bases and 4 bases respectively, with 12 bases between them. CDR1 and CDR2 from the germline V gene are SGHRS and YFSETQ. There are 14 residues in the CDR3. CDR3 loop: CASSSEGWADTQYF. As DNA, the CDR3 is TGCGCCAGCAGCTCCGAGGGGTGGGCAGATACGCAGTATTTT. Combining the CDR3 with reference TRBV5-1 and TRBJ2-3 gives the whole variable domain KAGVTQTPRYLIKTRGQQVTLSCSPISGHRSVSWYQQTPGQGLQFLFEYFSETQRNKGNFPGRFSGRQFSNSRSEMNVSTLELGDSALYLCASSSEGWADTQYFGPGTRLTVL.

The V and J genes are TRBV13 and TRBJ1-2; no reliable D call. V was cut by 5 bases and J by 4 bases, with 17 bases left in between. CDR1 and CDR2 (germline): PRHDT, FYEKMQ (reference sequence). The CDR3 runs 15 residues. CDR3 region: CASSPPRNRLYGYTF. CDR3 DNA: TGTGCCAGCAGCCCCCCCAGGAACCGACTCTATGGCTACACCTTC.

V and J are TRBV19 and TRBJ1-1, with TRBD1 matching over 7 bases. Germline V gives CDR1 LNHDA, CDR2 SQIVND (reference sequence). V gave up 1 base and J gave up 9 bases; unmatched junction bases: 8. The CDR3 runs to 14 residues. CDR3: CASSIGQGRPKAFF. Here the CDR3 DNA reads TGTGCCAGTAGTATAGGACAGGGCCGCCCGAAAGCTTTCTTT.

The chain employs TRBV6-5 and TRBJ1-5; D gene unclear. Germline assignment: CDR1 MNHEY and CDR2 SVGAGI. CDR3 length: 14 residues. V was clipped by 6 bases and J by 4 bases, with 13 bases between them. The CDR3 region is CASSSGWDNQPQHF. As DNA, the CDR3 is TGTGCCAGCAGCTCGGGTTGGGATAATCAGCCCCAGCATTTT.

The rearrangement links TRBV5-1 to TRBJ2-3; D uncertain. The germline V gene encodes CDR1 SGHRS and CDR2 YFSETQ. This CDR3 has 13 residues. The V and J ends lost 7 bases and 0 bases respectively, with 9 bases between them. CDR3 residues: CASEPGSTDTQYF. Here the CDR3 DNA reads TGCGCCAGCGAACCCGGTAGCACAGATACGCAGTATTTT.

The gene calls are TRBV28 and TRBJ1-2; weak D call: TRBD1 (6 bases). With 2 bases removed from V and 13 bases from J, the gap between germline ends came to 17 bases. Germline lookup yields CDR1 MDHEN and CDR2 SYDVKM. The CDR3 loop spans 13 amino acids. The CDR3 DNA sequence: TGTGCCAGCAGTTTACCCGGGACACCCCCGTCCACCTTC. The encoded protein is CASSLPGTPPSTF.

V usage is TRBV7-8 and J usage is TRBJ2-2; D may correspond to TRBD1 or TRBD2 (5 bases each). Germline CDR1 is SGHVS and CDR2 is FQNEAQ. This CDR3 spans 12 amino acids. Trimming stripped 3 bases from V and 9 bases from J, with 8 bases between. The CDR3 DNA follows: TGTGCCAGCAGCTTTTCGGGGCGGGAGCTGTTTTTT. This encodes CASSFSGRELFF. The entire variable domain, with the rest obtained from reference TRBV7-8 and TRBJ2-2, is as follows: GAGVSQSPRYKVAKRGQDVALRCDPISGHVSLFWYQQALGQGPEFLTYFQNEAQLDKSGLPSDRFFAERPEGSVSTLKIQRTQQEDSAVYLCASSFSGRELFFGEGSRLTVL.

The rearrangement uses TRBV9 and TRBJ2-7, with a tentative D call TRBD2 (5 bases). The V end was cut by 4 bases, the J end by 6 bases, with 20 bases between. The CDR3 consists of 15 residues. Looked up from germline, CDR1 is SGDLS and CDR2 is YYNGEE. The CDR3 bases are TGTGCCAGCAGCCCAACCGGACTGGCCTCCGGCGAGCAGTACTTC. Its translation: CASSPTGLASGEQYF.

This chain uses TRBV15 with TRBJ2-5; D may match TRBD1 or TRBD2 (6 bases each). The germline V gene has CDR1 LNHNV and CDR2 YYDKDF (reference sequence). This CDR3 spans 13 amino acids. The V end was cut by 3 bases, the J end by 5 bases, with 10 bases between. Here the CDR3 reads CATSRRGAETQYF. DNA of the CDR3: TGTGCCACCAGCAGGAGGGGGGCGGAGACCCAGTACTTC.

About this clone itself: This could be a read error, since a much larger clone is one nucleotide away. Other DNA sequences in this specimen translate into the identical CDR3. The V gene is TRBV6-1, the J gene TRBJ2-3, with D hard to call. In germline, CDR1 is MNHNS, CDR2 SASEGT. CDR3 length equals 11 residues. Trimming took off 5 bases at V and 4 bases at J, with 4 bases between the two ends. CDR3 residues: CASSLADTQYF. The CDR3, as DNA: TGTGCCAGCAGTTTAGCAGATACGCAGTATTTT.

The V gene is TRBV5-5, the J gene TRBJ2-7, with TRBD1 matching 9 bases. Germline loops: CDR1 SGHKS, CDR2 YYEKEE (reference sequence). The V segment lost 5 bases and the J segment 1 base; nucleotides outside the gene matches: 4. The CDR3 is made up of 14 amino acids. CDR3 in DNA: TGTGCCAGCAGGGTACAGGGGGCGTCCTACGAGCAGTACTTC. This translates into CASRVQGASYEQYF. The variable domain in full, completed from reference TRBV5-5 and TRBJ2-7, reads DAGVTQSPTHLIKTRGQQVTLRCSPISGHKSVSWYQQVLGQGPQFIFQYYEKEERGRGNFPDRFSARQFPNYSSELNVNALLLGDSALYLCASRVQGASYEQYFGPGTRLTVT.